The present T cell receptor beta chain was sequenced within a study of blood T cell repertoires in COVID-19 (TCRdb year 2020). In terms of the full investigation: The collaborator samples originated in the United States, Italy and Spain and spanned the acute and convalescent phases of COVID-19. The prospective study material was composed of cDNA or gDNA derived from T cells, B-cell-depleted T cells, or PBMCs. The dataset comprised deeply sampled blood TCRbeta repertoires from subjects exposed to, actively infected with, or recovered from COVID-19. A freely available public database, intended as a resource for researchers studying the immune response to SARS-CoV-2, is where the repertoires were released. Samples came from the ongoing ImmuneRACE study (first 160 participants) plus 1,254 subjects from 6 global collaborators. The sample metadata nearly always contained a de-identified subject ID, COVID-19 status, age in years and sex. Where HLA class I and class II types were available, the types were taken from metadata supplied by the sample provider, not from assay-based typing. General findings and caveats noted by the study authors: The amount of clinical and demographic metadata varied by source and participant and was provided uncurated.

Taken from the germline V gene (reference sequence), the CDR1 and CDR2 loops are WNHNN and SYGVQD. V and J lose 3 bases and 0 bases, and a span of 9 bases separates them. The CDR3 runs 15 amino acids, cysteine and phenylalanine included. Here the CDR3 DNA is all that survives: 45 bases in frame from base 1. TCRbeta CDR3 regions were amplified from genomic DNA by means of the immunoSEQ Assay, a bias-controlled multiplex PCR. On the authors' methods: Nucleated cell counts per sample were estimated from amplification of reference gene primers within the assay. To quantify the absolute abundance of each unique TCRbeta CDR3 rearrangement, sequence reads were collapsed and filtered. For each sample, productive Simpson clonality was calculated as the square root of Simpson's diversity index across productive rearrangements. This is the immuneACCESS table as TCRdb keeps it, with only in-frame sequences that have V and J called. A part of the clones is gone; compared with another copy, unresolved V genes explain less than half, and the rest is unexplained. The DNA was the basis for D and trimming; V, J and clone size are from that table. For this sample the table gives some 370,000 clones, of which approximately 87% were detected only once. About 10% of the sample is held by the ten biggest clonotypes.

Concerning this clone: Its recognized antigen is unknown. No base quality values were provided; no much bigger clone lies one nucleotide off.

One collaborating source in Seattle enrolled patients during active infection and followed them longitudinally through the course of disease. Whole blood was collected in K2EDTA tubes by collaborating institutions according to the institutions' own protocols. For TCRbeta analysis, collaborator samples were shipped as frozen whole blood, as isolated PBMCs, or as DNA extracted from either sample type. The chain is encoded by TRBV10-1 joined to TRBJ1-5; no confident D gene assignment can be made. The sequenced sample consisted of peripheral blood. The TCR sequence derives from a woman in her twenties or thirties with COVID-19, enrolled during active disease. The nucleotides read TGCGCCAGCAGTGACGGGGATAATAGCAATCAGCCCCAGCATTTT. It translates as CASSDGDNSNQPQHF.